This T cell receptor (beta chain) was profiled in a study of blood T cell repertoires in COVID-19. As for the study in general: Nucleic acid was either cDNA or gDNA, and it came from T cells, B-cell-depleted T cells, or PBMCs.

V gave up 3 bases and J gave up 6 bases; unmatched junction bases: 11. There are 16 residues in the CDR3. Germline CDR1 reads MNHEY; CDR2 reads SVGEGT. The assay was immunoSEQ multiplex PCR, and TCRdb's table has in-frame clones only and misses some. The sample comprises about 350,000 clones, around 90% of which are singletons, and approximately 10% rests with the top ten. Seattle researchers signed up patients amid active infection and tracked them longitudinally. Material for sequencing was peripheral blood. The J gene is TRBJ1-1, the V gene TRBV6-2 or TRBV6-3; 9 positions agree with TRBD1. The receptor's source is a man aged 30-40 years with COVID-19, enrolled during active disease. CDR3 nucleotides: TGTGCCAGCAGTTATCTGGGACAGGGTTTCTATGCTGAAGCTTTCTTT. Protein: CASSYLGQGFYAEAFF.